Sequencing of this T cell receptor beta chain was carried out in a study of blood T cell repertoires in COVID-19. The length of the CDR3 is 17 residues. The germline CDR1 and CDR2 sequences are KGHSH and LQKENI. With 0 bases removed from V and 0 bases from J, the gap between germline ends came to 14 bases. Assay used: immunoSEQ multiplex PCR; TCRdb lists only in-frame clones, some missing. The sample records around 270,000 clones, about 89% being singletons. The TCR originated in a woman in her fifties or sixties with acute or convalescent COVID-19. The gene calls are TRBV18 and TRBJ1-1; D is perhaps TRBD1 (6 bases). The sequenced sample was peripheral blood. The CDR3 nucleotides read TGTGCCAGCTCACCACCGAAAGGGGGAGGGATGAACACTGAAGCTTTCTTT. It is translated as CASSPPKGGGMNTEAFF. The complete variable domain, with remaining parts taken from reference TRBV18 and TRBJ1-1, reads NAGVMQNPRHLVRRRGQEARLRCSPMKGHSHVYWYRQLPEEGLKFMVYLQKENIIDESGMPKERFSAEFPKEGPSILRIQQVVRGDSAAYFCASSPPKGGGMNTEAFFGQGTRLTVV.